This T cell receptor beta chain appears in the sequencing data of a study of cytomegalovirus exposure and HLA in healthy donors. Study-wide points: TCR beta sequences numbering roughly 16,000 were associated with HLA alleles at 0.05 false discovery rate in a later analysis. For most subjects, TCR beta sequences were reported to predict HLA-A and HLA-B alleles with accuracy.

Remarks on this clone: As yet, its antigen is unknown.

It was with 60 Vbeta and 13 Jbeta primers that the PCR ran. Authors' analysis steps: A later analysis counted approximately 88 million unique TCR beta chains, some 12 million shared. Sequencing was performed with immunoSEQ multiplex PCR; in TCRdb, only in-frame clones are kept and a portion is missing. D and trimming come from the DNA, and the V and J calls and clone size come from that table. The sample contains about 99,000 clones, roughly three quarters of which appear only once. This sequence originates from a young woman in good health and CMV-seropositive. Sequenced material: PBMCs.

This CDR3 is CASSLGRGGALETQYF. The CDR3 region has the DNA TGTGCCAGCAGCTTAGGCCGCGGGGGGGCCCTTGAGACCCAGTACTTC. The rearrangement joins TRBV7-6 to TRBJ2-5; 9 positions match TRBD2. The junction had 8 bases not matched to a gene; V was cut back by 1 base and J by 5 bases. The CDR3 extends over 16 amino acids. Per germline, CDR1 SGHVS and CDR2 FNYEAQ.